The sequence of this T cell receptor (beta chain) was determined in a study of blood T cells in healthy people across ages. Whole-study findings and limits: What prevented conclusive comparison of naive and antigen-experienced cells was that PBMCs were unsorted. Per million T cells, TCR beta diversity dropped roughly linearly as age increased.

As for this clonotype: The antigen is not known.

At least 6 million PBMCs were isolated per sample. In germline, CDR1 is MNHEY, CDR2 SVGAGI. The CDR3 runs to 14 residues. Trimming took off 4 bases at V and 1 base at J, with 11 bases between the two ends. Next came a second PCR, run for about 6 to 11 cycles, which used a sample-barcoded 5' primer along with a J-beta primer mix. A 12-random-nucleotide template-switch adaptor tagged each cDNA molecule. TCRdb reprocessed the 5' RACE reads via MiXCR and lists one record per CDR3 protein. The data show hundreds of thousands of distinct CDR3 sequences, roughly 43% seen once. Input material: blood. The chain has TRBV6-5 and TRBJ2-7; the D is unclear. This receptor was obtained from a man older than 75 in good health. The CDR3 DNA is TGTGCCAGCAGTTCGACGTATGGGTCCTACGAGCAGTACTTC. This sequence encodes CASSSTYGSYEQYF.